This entry lists 30 T cell receptor beta chains sequenced from one sample in a study of T-cell reconstitution after alpha-beta-depleted transplantation in children. For TCRbeta, the library was prepared with unique molecular identifiers. Using its own MiXCR run on the PCR reads, TCRdb lists one record per CDR3 protein. The table records about 980,000 distinct CDR3 sequences, less than 30% of them present only once. The sample consisted of PBMCs, mostly from graft donor cells, taken 360 days after TCRalphabeta/CD19-depleted stem cell transplant. The receptors were gathered from a boy in the first two years of life who had a stem cell transplant for SCID, so the T cells may come from the graft donor.

This clonotype was observed a few times. The chain recombines TRBV5-1 with TRBJ2-3; D is perhaps TRBD2 (6 bases). V was shortened by 2 bases and J by 5 bases, with 12 bases between the two germline ends. CDR3 length equals 14 residues. Germline-derived CDR1 and CDR2 are SGHRS and YFSETQ. The CDR3 DNA is TGCGCCAGCAGCTTAACGGGGGATAGAGATACGCAGTATTTT. This sequence encodes CASSLTGDRDTQYF.

This clonotype was seen a handful of times. This chain uses TRBV20-1 with TRBJ1-4; possible D gene TRBD1, 5 bases. Trimming removed 0 bases from V and 6 bases from J, with 14 bases in between. The CDR3 spans 15 residues. Germline values: CDR1 DFQATT, CDR2 SNEGSKA (reference sequence). DNA of the CDR3: TGCAGTGCTAGAGATTATCGGGGACTGGATGAAAAACTGTTTTTT. It translates to CSARDYRGLDEKLFF.

The CDR3 loop is CAWSSSDYGYTF. The DNA for the CDR3 is TGTGCCTGGAGTTCGTCGGACTATGGCTACACCTTC. The V call is TRBV30, the J call TRBJ1-2; D is ambiguous. Germline CDR1 and CDR2: GTSNPN and SVGIG (reference sequence). The V and J ends lost 2 bases and 3 bases respectively, with 7 bases between them. The CDR3 runs 12 residues.

In DNA form, the CDR3 reads TGTGCCAGCAGTTTATTAGGGGGCTATAACTATGGCTACACCTTC. Protein product: CASSLLGGYNYGYTF. The chain joins TRBV12-3 or TRBV12-4 to TRBJ1-2; 7 bases match TRBD1. The CDR3 contains 15 residues. J lost 1 base, V lost 2 bases, and 4 bases had no gene match.

V usage is TRBV2 and J usage is TRBJ2-5; no reliable D call. The CDR3 runs 13 residues. The germline gives CDR1 SNHLY, CDR2 FYNNEI. The V and J ends lost 4 bases and 5 bases respectively, with 11 bases between them. CDR3 residues: CASSVSRRETQYF. The CDR3 DNA reads as TGTGCCAGCAGTGTTAGCAGACGGGAGACCCAGTACTTC.

J is TRBJ2-3 and V is TRBV7-2; TRBD2 matches at 8 bases. Germline CDR1 SGHTA, CDR2 FQGNSA. V shed 3 bases and J 4 bases; nucleotides not matched to a gene: 6. This CDR3 region has 15 residues. CDR3 residues: CASSLQRGLPDTQYF. The CDR3 bases are TGTGCCAGCAGCTTGCAGCGGGGGCTCCCAGATACGCAGTATTTT.

At least ten counts were recorded for this clonotype. The rearrangement joins TRBV29-1 to TRBJ2-5; the match to TRBD2 covers 11 bases. The germline V gene encodes CDR1 SQVTM and CDR2 ANQGSEA. The CDR3 loop spans 16 amino acids. V shed 7 bases, J shed 5 bases, and the junction held 15 bases outside the gene matches. The CDR3 protein is CSESYLAGGRGETQYF. CDR3 sequence (DNA): TGCAGCGAATCATATCTAGCGGGGGGCCGGGGTGAGACCCAGTACTTC.

At least ten counts were recorded for this clonotype. The chain is built from TRBV6-6 and TRBJ2-7; D perhaps matches TRBD1 (6 bases). This CDR3 is 13 amino acids long. The germline gives CDR1 MNHNY, CDR2 SVGAGI (reference sequence). Trimming removed 4 bases at V and 4 bases at J, with 11 bases between. As DNA, the CDR3 is TGTGCCAGCAGTTGGAACAGGGAATACGAGCAGTACTTC. Encoded protein: CASSWNREYEQYF.

This clonotype was counted many times. The V gene is TRBV9, the J gene TRBJ2-1, with no clear D. Trimming took off 2 bases at V and 7 bases at J, with 10 bases between the two ends. This CDR3 contains 13 residues. Germline CDR1 is SGDLS and CDR2 is YYNGEE. In nucleotides, the CDR3 is TGTGCCAGCAGCGTGCGACCTGGGAATGAGCAGTTCTTC. Amino acid sequence: CASSVRPGNEQFF.

This chain connects TRBV20-1 to TRBJ2-1; 8 nucleotides agree with TRBD1. V shed 4 bases and J 1 base; nucleotides not matched to a gene: 3. Germline CDR1 is DFQATT and CDR2 is SNEGSKA (reference sequence). This CDR3 has 14 residues. DNA of the CDR3: TGCAGTGCTATGGACAGGGCATCCTACAATGAGCAGTTCTTC. Its protein product is CSAMDRASYNEQFF.

In this sample, this clonotype turned up many times. The rearrangement links TRBV4-2 to TRBJ2-1; D ambiguous. The CDR3 totals 12 residues. With 3 bases removed from V and 4 bases from J, the gap between germline ends came to 4 bases. CDR1 and CDR2 (germline): LGHNA, YNFKEQ. For the CDR3, the DNA is TGTGCCAGCAGCCAGGCTTACAATGAGCAGTTCTTC. Its protein product is CASSQAYNEQFF.

The V and J genes are TRBV25-1 and TRBJ2-2; no reliable D call. Germline V lookup: CDR1 MGHDK, CDR2 SYGVNS. The CDR3 is 16 amino acids. The V end lost 4 bases, the J end lost 4 bases, and 16 bases lay between the germline ends. The CDR3 sequence is CASSGYKSLGTGELFF. The CDR3 DNA is TGTGCCAGCAGTGGATACAAATCTCTAGGCACCGGGGAGCTGTTTTTT.

This sequence joins TRBV7-2 and TRBJ2-3; 12 positions match TRBD2. V dropped 6 bases and J dropped 5; count of bases not matched to a gene: 15. CDR1 is SGHTA, CDR2 FQGNSA, per germline. The CDR3 runs to 18 residues. The CDR3 DNA follows: TGTGCCAGCAGTTACCGGAATCTAGCGGGGGGGCTTGGAGATACGCAGTATTTT. Residues: CASSYRNLAGGLGDTQYF.

The CDR3 bases are TGCAGTGCTAGTAGAAGCAGCAATCAGCCCCAGCATTTT. Translating it yields CSASRSSNQPQHF. The rearrangement links TRBV20-1 to TRBJ1-5; D not certain. CDR1 DFQATT and CDR2 SNEGSKA come from the germline V gene (reference sequence). V lost 3 bases, J lost 1 base, and 7 bases lay in between. This CDR3 spans 13 amino acids.

This clonotype was detected only a few times. The chain couples TRBV6-2 or TRBV6-3 to TRBJ2-6; the D is unclear. CDR3 length: 15 amino acids. Germline V gene sequence: CDR1 MNHEY, CDR2 SVGEGT. Trimming took 8 bases from V and 4 from J, leaving 15 bases between them. CDR3 residues: CASSRYRSGANVLTF. The CDR3 bases are TGTGCCAGCTCTAGATACCGTTCCGGGGCCAACGTCCTGACTTTC.

CDR3 bases: TGCGCCAGCAGCCAAACCGGGACAGGGATTGAAGCTTTCTTT. This encodes CASSQTGTGIEAFF. The chain is built from TRBV5-1 and TRBJ1-1, with 9 bases identical to TRBD1. The CDR3 runs 14 residues. Germline V gives CDR1 SGHRS, CDR2 YFSETQ. V lost 4 bases and J lost 7; bases outside the gene matches: 8.

The CDR3 DNA reads TGCGCCAGCAGCCAAGTTGGCCCCCAAGGTACGCAGTATTTT. This gives the protein CASSQVGPQGTQYF. V is TRBV4-1 and J is TRBJ2-3; no firm D call. The CDR3 is 14 amino acids. With 1 base removed from V and 8 bases from J, the gap between germline ends came to 13 bases. CDR1 MGHRA and CDR2 YSYEKL come from the germline V gene.

This rearrangement joins TRBV15 to TRBJ2-5; D not certain. V lost 3 bases, J lost 5 bases, and 7 bases lay in between. Germline loops: CDR1 LNHNV, CDR2 YYDKDF (reference sequence). The length of the CDR3 is 12 residues. The CDR3 sequence: CATSSAVETQYF. In DNA form, the CDR3 reads TGTGCCACCAGCAGCGCCGTGGAGACCCAGTACTTC.

The chain joins TRBV6-2 or TRBV6-3 to TRBJ1-6, with 9 bases fitting TRBD1. Germline CDR1 is MNHEY and CDR2 is SVGEGT. Germline trimming cut 8 bases from V and 9 bases from J; bases unmatched to any gene: 2. The length of the CDR3 is 12 residues. The CDR3 DNA follows: TGTGCCAGCTCGGACAGGGGTTCACCCCTCCACTTT. It is translated as CASSDRGSPLHF.

The chain carries TRBV5-1 and TRBJ1-1, with no clear D. Germline V gene sequence: CDR1 SGHRS, CDR2 YFSETQ. The ends were cut back, 4 bases at V and 6 bases at J, with 10 bases in the middle. The CDR3 is made up of 12 amino acids. The CDR3 bases are TGCGCCAGCAGCGGCAGGTTGTCTGAAGCTTTCTTT. Protein: CASSGRLSEAFF.

This clonotype was seen a handful of times. This chain links TRBV7-9 with TRBJ1-2; D gene uncertain. Deletions cut 5 bases from V and 13 bases from J, with 23 bases between. Germline CDR1 and CDR2: SEHNR and FQNEAQ (reference sequence). This CDR3 is 14 amino acids long. The CDR3 bases are TGTGCCAGCAGCCACGTCGGAGCTACAGCGTCCGTCACCTTC. Its translation is CASSHVGATASVTF.

This clonotype was recorded at least ten times. The chain recombines TRBV3-1 with TRBJ2-4; no clear D gene. The CDR3 is made up of 15 amino acids. Germline V lookup: CDR1 LGHDT, CDR2 YNNKEL (reference sequence). The V and J ends lost 3 bases and 0 bases respectively, with 9 bases between them. CDR3 in amino acids: CASSQNVLAKNIQYF. CDR3 DNA: TGTGCCAGCAGCCAGAACGTCCTAGCCAAAAACATTCAGTACTTC.

This clonotype was recorded at least ten times. This chain uses TRBV10-3 with TRBJ2-3, with 7 bases identical to TRBD1. Germline CDR1 and CDR2: ENHRY and SYGVKD. The CDR3 spans 15 residues. Trimming took 3 bases from V and 2 from J; bases not matched to a gene: 5. Here the CDR3 reads CAISEQGSYTDTQYF. The CDR3 region has the DNA TGTGCCATCAGTGAACAGGGGAGCTACACAGATACGCAGTATTTT.

The V gene is TRBV10-3, the J gene TRBJ1-4, with D perhaps matching TRBD1 (5 bases). The CDR3 is 13 residues long. The germline V gene encodes CDR1 ENHRY and CDR2 SYGVKD. The V end was cut by 6 bases, the J end by 5 bases, with 10 bases between. CDR3: CAISGTLNEKLFF. DNA of the CDR3: TGTGCCATCAGCGGGACGTTAAATGAAAAACTGTTTTTT.

This chain joins TRBV28 and TRBJ2-5; no clear D gene. Trimming shortened V by 0 bases and J by 3 bases, and 8 bases separated the two germline ends. The CDR3 is 14 amino acids. CDR1 and CDR2 from the germline V gene are MDHEN and SYDVKM. This CDR3 is CASSLWQTEETQYF. CDR3 coding DNA: TGTGCCAGCAGTTTATGGCAAACGGAAGAGACCCAGTACTTC.

This clonotype was observed a few times. The rearrangement links TRBV5-1 to TRBJ2-1; D gene ambiguous. CDR3 length equals 14 residues. Trimming cost V 4 bases and J 6 bases, with 14 bases left between them. Germline V gene data show CDR1 as SGHRS and CDR2 as YFSETQ. The chain's CDR3 is CASSAKSQFNEQFF. DNA of the CDR3: TGCGCCAGCAGCGCAAAAAGCCAGTTCAATGAGCAGTTCTTC.

The chain has TRBV6-5 and TRBJ2-3, with 11 bases aligning to TRBD1. This CDR3 is 18 amino acids long. V was clipped by 0 bases and J by 4 bases; unmatched bases: 9. The germline V gene encodes CDR1 MNHEY and CDR2 SVGAGI. The CDR3 bases are TGTGCCAGCAGTTACTCGATATACGGGACAGGGGGGGCAGATACGCAGTATTTT. Protein: CASSYSIYGTGGADTQYF.

This chain links TRBV10-3 with TRBJ2-5; possibly TRBD2 for D (6 bases). Looked up from germline, CDR1 is ENHRY and CDR2 is SYGVKD. V dropped 0 bases and J dropped 3 bases, with 11 bases sitting between them. The CDR3 contains 15 residues. Here the CDR3 reads CAISESGTGEETQYF. CDR3 DNA sequence: TGTGCCATCAGTGAGTCCGGGACGGGGGAAGAGACCCAGTACTTC.

This clonotype has just one count. The V gene is TRBV12-3 or TRBV12-4, the J gene TRBJ2-3; D may be TRBD2 (7 bases). Trimming pared 5 bases from V and 5 bases from J, leaving 17 bases between. This CDR3 is 15 amino acids long. CDR3 amino acids: CASSKEAGARDTQYF. The CDR3 DNA sequence: TGTGCCAGCAGTAAGGAGGCGGGGGCTAGAGATACGCAGTATTTT.

The chain combines TRBV15 with TRBJ2-7; D is possibly TRBD1 or TRBD2 (5 bases each). Germline lookup yields CDR1 LNHNV and CDR2 YYDKDF (reference sequence). The CDR3 consists of 16 residues. V shed 5 bases and J shed 3 bases, with 20 bases lying between them. The CDR3 nucleotides read TGTGCCACCAGCGCCCTTTTGAGGGGAAGCCACTACGAGCAGTACTTC. This translates into CATSALLRGSHYEQYF.